This is a list of T cell receptor beta chains from one sample in a study of shared clonotypes between healthy human individuals. Assay: immunoSEQ multiplex PCR; the TCRdb copy retains only in-frame clones and omits some. Among fewer than 1 million clones, 90% to 97% were seen once, and the ten largest hold roughly 0.23%. The sample was naive CD8+ T cells sorted from blood. The receptors were sampled from a man aged 25 to 40 in good health. Each CDR3 is given with its conserved first and last residue. Fields, in order: clone size, V gene, D gene, J gene, CDR3 protein, CDR3 DNA. D genes are given only for firm matches. A row's size may be missing; if present it is once, few, many or a size class.

abundance: NA; v_gene: TRBV9; d_gene: TRBD2; j_gene: TRBJ2-7; CDR3aa: CASSTSGGPYEQYF; CDR3nt: TGTGCCAGCAGCACTAGCGGAGGACCCTACGAGCAGTACTTC
abundance: NA; v_gene: TRBV6-4; d_gene: TRBD2; j_gene: TRBJ2-2; CDR3aa: CASSAGLSGTGELFF; CDR3nt: TGTGCCAGCAGTGCCGGGCTTAGCGGGACCGGGGAGCTGTTTTTT
abundance: once; v_gene: TRBV6-1; d_gene: NA; j_gene: TRBJ2-7; CDR3aa: CASSEVGGGRLEQYF; CDR3nt: TGTGCCAGCAGTGAAGTGGGGGGCGGGAGACTCGAGCAGTACTTC
abundance: NA; v_gene: TRBV2; d_gene: NA; j_gene: TRBJ2-1; CDR3aa: CASTRSYNEQFF; CDR3nt: TGTGCCAGCACCAGGTCCTACAATGAGCAGTTCTTC
abundance: once; v_gene: TRBV9; d_gene: TRBD1; j_gene: TRBJ2-1; CDR3aa: CASSAGQGHNEQFF; CDR3nt: TGTGCCAGCAGCGCGGGACAGGGACACAATGAGCAGTTCTTC
abundance: NA; v_gene: TRBV29-1; d_gene: TRBD2; j_gene: TRBJ2-1; CDR3aa: CSVEVLAGGPFGYNEQFF; CDR3nt: TGCAGCGTTGAAGTATTAGCGGGAGGCCCTTTCGGTTACAATGAGCAGTTCTTC
abundance: NA; v_gene: TRBV29-1; d_gene: NA; j_gene: TRBJ2-5; CDR3aa: CSVRQGPQETQYF; CDR3nt: TGCAGTGTTAGGCAGGGGCCCCAAGAGACCCAGTACTTC
abundance: once; v_gene: TRBV7-9; d_gene: NA; j_gene: TRBJ2-3; CDR3aa: CASSLEVGSSGTDTQYF; CDR3nt: TGTGCCAGCAGCTTAGAGGTGGGAAGTAGCGGCACAGATACGCAGTATTTT
abundance: NA; v_gene: TRBV9; d_gene: NA; j_gene: TRBJ2-6; CDR3aa: CASSVAETARGVLTF; CDR3nt: TGTGCCAGCAGCGTAGCTGAGACAGCCCGGGGGGTCCTGACTTTC
abundance: NA; v_gene: TRBV7-9; d_gene: NA; j_gene: TRBJ2-3; CDR3aa: CASSLAAKGTDTQYF; CDR3nt: TGTGCCAGCAGCTTAGCGGCAAAGGGCACAGATACGCAGTATTTT
abundance: NA; v_gene: TRBV7-9; d_gene: NA; j_gene: TRBJ2-3; CDR3aa: CASSLGDSPRADTQYF; CDR3nt: TGTGCCAGCAGCTTGGGGGACTCCCCTAGGGCAGATACGCAGTATTTT
abundance: once; v_gene: TRBV6-9; d_gene: NA; j_gene: TRBJ1-3; CDR3aa: CASSRDLTRGNTIYF; CDR3nt: TGTGCCAGCAGCCGCGACCTCACCAGGGGCAACACCATATATTTT
abundance: NA; v_gene: TRBV14; d_gene: TRBD2; j_gene: TRBJ2-7; CDR3aa: CASSQEGTSGSRANYEQYF; CDR3nt: TGTGCCAGCAGCCAAGAGGGGACTAGCGGGTCCCGCGCCAACTACGAGCAGTACTTC
abundance: NA; v_gene: TRBV9; d_gene: NA; j_gene: TRBJ2-1; CDR3aa: CASSPSGLWQFF; CDR3nt: TGTGCCAGCAGCCCTAGTGGGTTATGGCAGTTCTTC
abundance: NA; v_gene: TRBV27; d_gene: NA; j_gene: TRBJ2-7; CDR3aa: CASSYRGVYEQYF; CDR3nt: TGTGCCAGCAGTTACCGCGGAGTCTACGAGCAGTACTTC
abundance: NA; v_gene: TRBV7-9; d_gene: NA; j_gene: TRBJ2-5; CDR3aa: CASSKQETQYF; CDR3nt: TGCGCCAGCAGCAAACAAGAGACCCAGTACTTC
abundance: NA; v_gene: TRBV11-2; d_gene: NA; j_gene: TRBJ2-1; CDR3aa: CASSTYAGTSYNEQFF; CDR3nt: TGTGCCAGCAGTACTTATGCCGGGACTTCTTACAATGAGCAGTTCTTC
abundance: NA; v_gene: TRBV5-4; d_gene: TRBD1; j_gene: TRBJ1-2; CDR3aa: CASSPGGGYTF; CDR3nt: TGTGCCAGCAGCCCAGGGGGAGGCTACACCTTC
abundance: once; v_gene: TRBV5-1; d_gene: TRBD2; j_gene: TRBJ2-1; CDR3aa: CASSFTRGRDNEQFF; CDR3nt: TGCGCCAGCAGCTTTACTAGAGGGAGGGACAATGAGCAGTTCTTC
abundance: NA; v_gene: TRBV7-9; d_gene: NA; j_gene: TRBJ2-7; CDR3aa: CASGVLEDEQYF; CDR3nt: TGTGCCAGCGGGGTACTCGAAGACGAGCAGTACTTC
abundance: NA; v_gene: TRBV9; d_gene: NA; j_gene: TRBJ2-1; CDR3aa: CASSVDGTNYNEQFF; CDR3nt: TGTGCCAGCAGCGTAGACGGGACAAATTACAATGAGCAGTTCTTC
abundance: NA; v_gene: TRBV29-1; d_gene: NA; j_gene: TRBJ2-2; CDR3aa: CSVVWNTGELFF; CDR3nt: TGCAGCGTTGTGTGGAACACCGGGGAGCTGTTTTTT
abundance: NA; v_gene: TRBV21-1; d_gene: NA; j_gene: TRBJ2-1; CDR3aa: CASSKGPRDRGTSPDYNEQFF; CDR3nt: TGTGCCAGCAGCAAAGGTCCCCGGGACAGAGGGACTAGCCCTGACTACAATGAGCAGTTCTTC
abundance: NA; v_gene: TRBV6-5; d_gene: TRBD1; j_gene: TRBJ2-7; CDR3aa: CASSYTRDRPYEQYF; CDR3nt: TGTGCCAGCAGTTACACCCGGGACAGGCCATACGAGCAGTACTTC
abundance: NA; v_gene: TRBV5-1; d_gene: NA; j_gene: TRBJ2-7; CDR3aa: CASRGEPGQSSWPYYEQYF; CDR3nt: TGCGCCAGCAGGGGGGAACCGGGACAAAGCAGTTGGCCCTACTACGAGCAGTACTTC
abundance: NA; v_gene: TRBV5-5; d_gene: TRBD1; j_gene: TRBJ1-4; CDR3aa: CASSSTQGGNEKLFF; CDR3nt: TGTGCCAGCAGCAGCACTCAGGGGGGTAATGAAAAACTGTTTTTT
abundance: NA; v_gene: TRBV27; d_gene: TRBD2; j_gene: TRBJ2-5; CDR3aa: CASSSFTSGSQETQYF; CDR3nt: TGTGCCAGCAGTTCTTTTACTAGCGGATCACAGGAGACCCAGTACTTC
abundance: NA; v_gene: TRBV11-2; d_gene: TRBD2; j_gene: TRBJ2-1; CDR3aa: CASSSGTSGRTIYNEQFF; CDR3nt: TGTGCCAGCAGCTCGGGGACTAGCGGGAGAACGATATACAATGAGCAGTTCTTC
abundance: NA; v_gene: TRBV2; d_gene: TRBD1; j_gene: TRBJ2-7; CDR3aa: CASSVTGASGHEQYF; CDR3nt: TGTGCCAGCAGTGTTACAGGGGCTTCTGGCCACGAGCAGTACTTC
abundance: NA; v_gene: TRBV9; d_gene: TRBD2; j_gene: TRBJ2-1; CDR3aa: CASSGMSGRSSYNEQFF; CDR3nt: TGTGCCAGCAGCGGAATGAGCGGGAGGAGCTCCTACAATGAGCAGTTCTTC
abundance: NA; v_gene: TRBV21-1; d_gene: NA; j_gene: TRBJ2-1; CDR3aa: CASSELASGLSYNEQFF; CDR3nt: TGTGCCAGCAGCGAGCTAGCTAGCGGCCTCTCCTACAATGAGCAGTTCTTC
abundance: NA; v_gene: TRBV27; d_gene: TRBD2; j_gene: TRBJ2-1; CDR3aa: CASSLLAGDIYNEQFF; CDR3nt: TGTGCCAGCAGTCTACTAGCGGGAGACATCTACAATGAGCAGTTCTTC
abundance: NA; v_gene: TRBV13; d_gene: NA; j_gene: TRBJ1-1; CDR3aa: CASSLGGGNTEAFF; CDR3nt: TGTGCCAGCAGCTTAGGAGGGGGAAACACTGAAGCTTTCTTT
abundance: NA; v_gene: TRBV5-1; d_gene: TRBD1; j_gene: TRBJ1-5; CDR3aa: CASKPGQGNQPQHF; CDR3nt: TGCGCCAGCAAACCGGGACAGGGCAATCAGCCCCAGCATTTT
abundance: NA; v_gene: TRBV7-9; d_gene: NA; j_gene: TRBJ2-1; CDR3aa: CASSLIARSYNEQFF; CDR3nt: TGTGCCAGCAGCTTAATCGCCCGCTCCTACAATGAGCAGTTCTTC
abundance: NA; v_gene: TRBV28; d_gene: TRBD1; j_gene: TRBJ2-7; CDR3aa: CASSPWNRGYEQYF; CDR3nt: TGTGCCAGCAGTCCTTGGAACAGGGGATACGAGCAGTACTTC
abundance: NA; v_gene: TRBV30; d_gene: TRBD2; j_gene: TRBJ2-3; CDR3aa: CAWSWTSPDTQYF; CDR3nt: TGTGCCTGGAGTTGGACTAGTCCGGATACGCAGTATTTT
abundance: NA; v_gene: TRBV28; d_gene: NA; j_gene: TRBJ2-1; CDR3aa: CASSKRTELNYNEQFF; CDR3nt: TGTGCCAGCAGCAAAAGGACGGAGCTAAATTACAATGAGCAGTTCTTC
abundance: NA; v_gene: TRBV7-6; d_gene: NA; j_gene: TRBJ1-1; CDR3aa: CASSLEKNTEAFF; CDR3nt: TGTGCCAGCAGCTTAGAGAAGAACACTGAAGCTTTCTTT
abundance: NA; v_gene: TRBV10-3; d_gene: NA; j_gene: TRBJ2-3; CDR3aa: CATCSGIGSDTQYF; CDR3nt: TGTGCCACCTGTAGCGGAATTGGGTCAGATACGCAGTATTTT
abundance: NA; v_gene: TRBV7-9; d_gene: TRBD2; j_gene: TRBJ2-1; CDR3aa: CASSSVSGLAGAHEQFF; CDR3nt: TGTGCCAGCAGCTCCGTCTCGGGACTAGCGGGAGCTCATGAGCAGTTCTTC
abundance: NA; v_gene: TRBV9; d_gene: TRBD2; j_gene: TRBJ2-1; CDR3aa: CASSVGASGINEQFF; CDR3nt: TGTGCCAGCAGCGTAGGGGCTAGCGGGATCAATGAGCAGTTCTTC
abundance: NA; v_gene: TRBV30; d_gene: NA; j_gene: TRBJ2-7; CDR3aa: CALKLEGYEQYF; CDR3nt: TGTGCCTTGAAACTAGAAGGCTACGAGCAGTACTTC
abundance: NA; v_gene: TRBV11-2; d_gene: TRBD2; j_gene: TRBJ2-5; CDR3aa: CASSVLAEQETQYF; CDR3nt: TGTGCCAGCAGCGTACTAGCGGAACAAGAGACCCAGTACTTC
abundance: NA; v_gene: TRBV7-3; d_gene: TRBD2; j_gene: TRBJ2-2; CDR3aa: CASSPNSGRAAGELFF; CDR3nt: TGTGCCAGCAGCCCAAACAGCGGGAGGGCCGCCGGGGAGCTGTTTTTT
abundance: once; v_gene: TRBV7-9; d_gene: NA; j_gene: TRBJ2-1; CDR3aa: CASSLPTSRAPNNEQFF; CDR3nt: TGTGCCAGCAGCTTACCCACGTCGCGGGCCCCGAACAATGAGCAGTTCTTC
abundance: NA; v_gene: TRBV10-1; d_gene: TRBD2; j_gene: TRBJ2-2; CDR3aa: CASSPGTSGRGELFF; CDR3nt: TGCGCCAGCAGCCCAGGGACTAGCGGGAGAGGGGAGCTGTTTTTT
abundance: NA; v_gene: TRBV7-8; d_gene: TRBD2; j_gene: TRBJ2-7; CDR3aa: CASSFGPKIAGTSGSYEQYF; CDR3nt: TGTGCCAGCAGCTTCGGTCCGAAAATTGCCGGGACTAGCGGTTCCTACGAGCAGTACTTC
abundance: NA; v_gene: TRBV14; d_gene: TRBD2; j_gene: TRBJ2-7; CDR3aa: CASSPLGAGGDYEQYF; CDR3nt: TGTGCCAGCAGCCCTCTCGGAGCGGGAGGGGATTACGAGCAGTACTTC
abundance: NA; v_gene: TRBV29-1; d_gene: NA; j_gene: TRBJ2-5; CDR3aa: CSVTGKKGTQYF; CDR3nt: TGCAGCGTAACAGGGAAGAAAGGGACCCAGTACTTC
abundance: once; v_gene: TRBV15; d_gene: NA; j_gene: TRBJ1-5; CDR3aa: CATSREAAGEGVPQPQHF; CDR3nt: TGTGCCACCAGCAGAGAAGCGGCGGGTGAGGGAGTTCCTCAGCCCCAGCATTTT
abundance: NA; v_gene: TRBV1; d_gene: NA; j_gene: TRBJ2-5; CDR3aa: CTSSQDRGPGQETQYF; CDR3nt: TGCACCAGCAGCCAAGACAGGGGGCCGGGCCAAGAGACCCAGTACTTC
abundance: NA; v_gene: TRBV29-1; d_gene: TRBD1; j_gene: TRBJ2-7; CDR3aa: CSVRETGAYEQYF; CDR3nt: TGCAGCGTACGTGAAACAGGGGCCTACGAGCAGTACTTC
abundance: NA; v_gene: TRBV10-3; d_gene: TRBD1; j_gene: TRBJ2-7; CDR3aa: CAISDPGQGDEQYF; CDR3nt: TGTGCCATCAGTGACCCGGGACAGGGTGACGAGCAGTACTTC
abundance: once; v_gene: TRBV4-1; d_gene: NA; j_gene: TRBJ1-2; CDR3aa: CASSQTWSGGYGYTF; CDR3nt: TGCGCCAGCAGCCAGACGTGGAGTGGTGGCTATGGCTACACCTTC